The present T cell receptor (beta chain) was sequenced within a study of CD8+ T cells in alopecia areata. As for the study in general: Graft recipients were approximately 7-10-week-old female C3H/HeJ mice, and donor skin originated from approximately 6-12-month-old C3H/HeJ mice with spontaneous alopecia.

In its sample, this clone was seen a few times. The antigen is not known. Gene labels here are mouse ones. The study, taken as a whole, reports: Lesional scalp displayed greater clonality than normal scalp, most notably in alopecia totalis/universalis. Unlike in mice, where it was clearer, TCR sharing across patients was less clear, possibly HLA-related.

cDNA reverse transcribed from extracted RNA served as the sequencing template. Produced via immunoSEQ multiplex PCR; TCRdb's table is partial and in-frame only. This sample carries some 110,000 clones and no singletons, and around a fifth goes to the top ten. Sample: lesional skin. The receptor was derived from a C3H/HeJ mouse with alopecia areata. Strain haplotype at MHC: H2-k.

CDR3 bases read: TGTGCCAGCAGTCCCCGACACGCAAACACCGGG. It is translated as CASSPRHANTG. The full CDR3 protein is CASSPRHANTGQLYF. The chain uses TRBV19 and TRBJ2-2; D gene uncertain. The read ends 4 residues early relative to the CDR3; the germline J gene fills the gap. The V and J ends lost 4 bases and 0 bases respectively, with 10 bases between them. CDR1 is FNHDT, CDR2 SITEND, per germline (reference sequence). This CDR3 spans 15 amino acids.